This TCR beta chain was sequenced for a study of shared clonotypes between healthy human individuals. Deep level was the assay's run setting. Across several immunoSEQ plates, the genomic DNA of each subset was split evenly. Repertoires were generated with immunoSEQ multiplex PCR, while TCRdb's copy carries only in-frame clones and drops some. The table has 850,000 to 1,200,000 clones, 75% seen once. This clone was seen a handful of times. The antigen remains unidentified. General study results and limits: Sampling covered nothing but blood. Tissue TCR repertoires likely differ from those found in blood.

This CDR3 is 14 amino acids long. From germline, CDR1 is LNHDA and CDR2 SQIVND (reference sequence). Trimming took 4 bases from V and 0 from J, leaving 10 bases between them. The chain has TRBV19 and TRBJ2-7, with D possibly being TRBD2 (5 bases). Sequencing was done on a sample of memory CD4+ T cells sorted from blood. Subset of the sample: CD45RA-negative fraction. The clonotype originates from a man in his late teens or twenties in good health. The CDR3 DNA is TGTGCCAGTAGTACAACCGGGAACTCCTACGAGCAGTACTTC. Its translation: CASSTTGNSYEQYF.